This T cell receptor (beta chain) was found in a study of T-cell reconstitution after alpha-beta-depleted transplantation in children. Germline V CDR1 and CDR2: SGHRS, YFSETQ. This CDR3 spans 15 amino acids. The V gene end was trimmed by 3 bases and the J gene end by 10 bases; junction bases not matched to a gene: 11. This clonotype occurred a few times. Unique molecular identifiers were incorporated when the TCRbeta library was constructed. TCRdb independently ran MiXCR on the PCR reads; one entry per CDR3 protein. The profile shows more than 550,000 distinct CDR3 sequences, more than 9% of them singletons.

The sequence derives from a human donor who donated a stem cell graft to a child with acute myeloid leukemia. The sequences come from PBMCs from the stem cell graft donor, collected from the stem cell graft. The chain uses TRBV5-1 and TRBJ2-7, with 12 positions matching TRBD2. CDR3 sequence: CASSSRLAGVIDQYF. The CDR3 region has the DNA TGCGCCAGCAGCTCGCGACTAGCGGGAGTTATTGACCAGTACTTC. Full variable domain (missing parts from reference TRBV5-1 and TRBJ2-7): KAGVTQTPRYLIKTRGQQVTLSCSPISGHRSVSWYQQTPGQGLQFLFEYFSETQRNKGNFPGRFSGRQFSNSRSEMNVSTLELGDSALYLCASSSRLAGVIDQYFGPGTRLTVT.